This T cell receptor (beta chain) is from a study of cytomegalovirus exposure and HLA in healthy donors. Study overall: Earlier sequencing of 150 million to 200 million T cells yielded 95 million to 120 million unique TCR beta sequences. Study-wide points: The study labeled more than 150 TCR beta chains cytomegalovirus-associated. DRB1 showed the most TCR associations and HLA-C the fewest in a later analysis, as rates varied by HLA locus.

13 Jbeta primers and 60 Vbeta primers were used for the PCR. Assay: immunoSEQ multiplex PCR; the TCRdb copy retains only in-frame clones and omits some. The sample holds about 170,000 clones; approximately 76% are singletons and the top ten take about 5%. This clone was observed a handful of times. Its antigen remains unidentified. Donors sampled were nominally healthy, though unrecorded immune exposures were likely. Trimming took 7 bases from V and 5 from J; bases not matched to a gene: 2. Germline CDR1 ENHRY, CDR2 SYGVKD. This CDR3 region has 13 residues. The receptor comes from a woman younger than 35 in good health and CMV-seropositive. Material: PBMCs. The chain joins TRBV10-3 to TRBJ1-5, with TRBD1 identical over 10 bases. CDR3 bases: TGTGCCATCAAGGGGACAGGGGATCAGCCCCAGCATTTT. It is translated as CAIKGTGDQPQHF.